Listed here are 19 T cell receptor beta chains from one sample, sequenced in a study of cytomegalovirus exposure and HLA in healthy donors. The study ran its PCR with 60 Vbeta and 13 Jbeta primers. Some clones are missing from TCRdb's copy, which holds only in-frame ones; the method was immunoSEQ multiplex PCR. The sample has about 100,000 clones, 65% to 90% seen once; the top ten hold about 1.2%. Material: PBMCs. These receptors were collected from a woman aged 18-29 years in good health and CMV-seronegative.

The chain recombines TRBV4-3 with TRBJ2-1; D may be TRBD1 (5 bases). The CDR3 length is 16 residues. V dropped 0 bases and J dropped 5 bases, with 14 bases sitting between them. CDR1 and CDR2 from the germline V gene are LGHNA and YSLEER. CDR3 protein: CASSQDMQGFNNEQFF. Here the CDR3 DNA reads TGCGCCAGCAGCCAAGATATGCAGGGTTTCAACAATGAGCAGTTCTTC.

The gene calls are TRBV7-9 and TRBJ1-5; 8 bases align to TRBD1. CDR1 and CDR2 from the germline V gene are SEHNR and FQNEAQ (reference sequence). The CDR3 is 13 amino acids. Trimming took 9 bases from V and 9 from J; bases not matched to a gene: 10. The CDR3 region has the DNA TGTGCCAGTGCCAGGGGGCCAGGTCGGCCCCAGCATTTT. Translation: CASARGPGRPQHF. The whole variable domain, remainder taken from reference TRBV7-9 and TRBJ1-5, is DTGVSQNPRHKITKRGQNVTFRCDPISEHNRLYWYRQTLGQGPEFLTYFQNEAQLEKSRLLSDRFSAERPKGSFSTLEIQRTEQGDSAMYLCASARGPGRPQHFGDGTRLSIL.

This chain uses TRBV19 with TRBJ1-1; 10 nucleotides line up with TRBD1. The germline gives CDR1 LNHDA, CDR2 SQIVND (reference sequence). The ends lost 6 bases at V and 4 bases at J; junction bases unmatched: 11. The CDR3 has 16 amino acids. In DNA form, the CDR3 reads TGTGCCAGTAGAACCCTGACAGGGGGCGACCCCACTGAAGCTTTCTTT. It translates to CASRTLTGGDPTEAFF. Full variable domain (missing parts from reference TRBV19 and TRBJ1-1): DGGITQSPKYLFRKEGQNVTLSCEQNLNHDAMYWYRQDPGQGLRLIYYSQIVNDFQKGDIAEGYSVSREKKESFPLTVTSAQKNPTAFYLCASRTLTGGDPTEAFFGQGTRLTVV.

This clone was seen only a few times. The chain uses TRBV7-9 and TRBJ1-3, with 7 bases identical to TRBD1. Germline loops: CDR1 SEHNR, CDR2 FQNEAQ (reference sequence). The CDR3 runs 19 residues. Losses at the gene ends were 1 base for V and 4 bases for J; bases not matched to a gene: 16. The CDR3 is CASSLESIRTGFFGNTIYF. CDR3 coding DNA: TGTGCCAGCAGCTTAGAGTCTATTCGGACAGGCTTTTTCGGAAACACCATATATTTT.

The chain uses TRBV4-2 and TRBJ2-5, with 9 nucleotides matching TRBD2. Losses at the gene ends were 0 bases for V and 2 bases for J; bases not matched to a gene: 13. The CDR3 consists of 19 residues. Germline CDR1 and CDR2: LGHNA and YNFKEQ. CDR3 nucleotides: TGTGCCAGCAGCCAAGAGCGTCGGGGCAGCGGGAGGCTACAAGAGACCCAGTACTTC. It encodes CASSQERRGSGRLQETQYF.

The chain couples TRBV4-2 to TRBJ2-3; TRBD2 matches 15 bases. The junction had 7 bases not matched to a gene; V was cut back by 3 bases and J by 6 bases. CDR3 size: 17 residues. The germline V gene has CDR1 LGHNA and CDR2 YNFKEQ. CDR3 sequence reads: CASSHTWTSGRGDTQYF. The CDR3 coding sequence is TGTGCCAGCAGCCATACCTGGACTAGCGGGAGGGGGGATACGCAGTATTTT.

The chain uses TRBV7-9 and TRBJ1-2, with 7 bases identical to TRBD1. Looked up from germline, CDR1 is SEHNR and CDR2 is FQNEAQ (reference sequence). This CDR3 is built from 17 residues. Unmatched junction bases numbered 15, after V lost 5 bases and J lost 3 bases. This CDR3 is CASSPREGARSHYGYTF. The DNA of the CDR3 is TGTGCCAGCAGCCCCCGCGAGGGGGCCCGATCACACTATGGCTACACCTTC.

This chain connects TRBV30 to TRBJ1-2; no firm D call. Germline V lookup: CDR1 GTSNPN, CDR2 SVGIG (reference sequence). The CDR3 totals 11 residues. With 3 bases removed from V and 7 bases from J, the gap between germline ends came to 9 bases. The CDR3 bases are TGTGCCTGGAGCCAGGTCCTTGGCTACACCTTC. Translating it yields CAWSQVLGYTF.

The V call is TRBV7-8, the J call TRBJ2-3; D unresolved. This CDR3 region has 15 residues. CDR1 and CDR2 (germline): SGHVS, FQNEAQ. V shed 1 base and J shed 2 bases, with 10 bases lying between them. CDR3 bases: TGTGCCAGCAGCTTAGTACCGACTTACACAGATACGCAGTATTTT. Its protein is CASSLVPTYTDTQYF.

This clone was detected only once. The rearrangement links TRBV18 to TRBJ1-1, with 9 bases lining up with TRBD1. From germline, CDR1 is KGHSH and CDR2 LQKENI. V lost 4 bases, J lost 5 bases, and 8 bases stayed unmatched. The CDR3 consists of 15 residues. In nucleotides, the CDR3 is TGTGCCAGCTCACGACAAGGACAGGGGAAGACTGAAGCTTTCTTT. Its protein is CASSRQGQGKTEAFF.

The chain carries TRBV2 and TRBJ2-5; no definite D call. V was pared by 2 bases and J by 2 bases, with 9 bases between. Germline assignment: CDR1 SNHLY and CDR2 FYNNEI. This CDR3 is 14 amino acids long. The CDR3 protein is CASSELTKQETQYF. In DNA, the CDR3 is TGTGCCAGCAGTGAACTGACAAAACAAGAGACCCAGTACTTC.

The rearrangement links TRBV4-1 to TRBJ1-2, with D unresolved. The germline CDR1 and CDR2 sequences are MGHRA and YSYEKL. V was cut by 2 bases and J by 7 bases, with 17 bases left in between. CDR3 length: 15 amino acids. The CDR3 DNA is TGCGCCAGCAGCCAACCAGCGGTCAAAAATATTGGCTACACCTTC. Translation: CASSQPAVKNIGYTF.

This chain links TRBV4-2 with TRBJ1-4; no clear D. With 0 bases removed from V and 2 bases from J, the gap between germline ends came to 16 bases. This CDR3 has 18 amino acids. Germline V gives CDR1 LGHNA, CDR2 YNFKEQ. The CDR3 reads CASSQEIAGARTNEKLFF. CDR3 nucleotides: TGTGCCAGCAGCCAAGAAATTGCGGGTGCGAGGACTAATGAAAAACTGTTTTTT.

V usage is TRBV28 and J usage is TRBJ1-3, with D unclear. This CDR3 comprises 16 residues. Trimming removed 1 base from V and 0 bases from J, with 10 bases in between. The germline V gene encodes CDR1 MDHEN and CDR2 SYDVKM. The CDR3 DNA is TGTGCCAGCAGTTTATCGCCAGATGCCTCTGGAAACACCATATATTTT. It is translated as CASSLSPDASGNTIYF. The variable domain in full, with the rest retrieved from reference TRBV28 and TRBJ1-3, is DVKVTQSSRYLVKRTGEKVFLECVQDMDHENMFWYRQDPGLGLRLIYFSYDVKMKEKGDIPEGYSVSREKKERFSLILESASTNQTSMYLCASSLSPDASGNTIYFGEGSWLTVV.

The chain recombines TRBV4-1 with TRBJ2-2; D is perhaps TRBD2 (6 bases). This CDR3 comprises 15 residues. V was shortened by 8 bases and J by 2 bases, with 15 bases between the two germline ends. CDR1 MGHRA and CDR2 YSYEKL come from the germline V gene. The CDR3 sequence is CASRLLGGNTGELFF. The CDR3 DNA reads TGCGCCAGCCGCTTATTGGGGGGTAACACCGGGGAGCTGTTTTTT.

V usage is TRBV7-2 and J usage is TRBJ2-5; 13 bases are shared with TRBD2. CDR1 and CDR2 from the germline V gene are SGHTA and FQGNSA. This CDR3 comprises 16 residues. V lost 3 bases, J lost 2 bases, and 3 bases stayed unmatched. The CDR3: CASSFLGLAGQETQYF. DNA for the CDR3: TGTGCCAGCAGCTTCTTGGGACTAGCGGGGCAAGAGACCCAGTACTTC.

J is TRBJ1-6 and V is TRBV4-1; 10 bases are shared with TRBD1. The germline CDR1 and CDR2 sequences are MGHRA and YSYEKL. Unmatched junction bases numbered 9, after V lost 7 bases and J lost 9 bases. CDR3 length: 15 residues. The CDR3, as DNA: TGCGCCAGCACCCCCAAGGGGGACAGGGGTTCACCCCTCCACTTT. As protein: CASTPKGDRGSPLHF.

The J gene is TRBJ2-6, the V gene TRBV19; TRBD1 aligns across 10 bases. The V gene end was trimmed by 3 bases and the J gene end by 0 bases; junction bases not matched to a gene: 8. Germline values: CDR1 LNHDA, CDR2 SQIVND (reference sequence). The CDR3 sequence is 19 residues long. DNA for the CDR3: TGTGCCAGTAGTATTTTGAGGACAGGGGGAAACTCTGGGGCCAACGTCCTGACTTTC. Encoded protein: CASSILRTGGNSGANVLTF.

The chain carries TRBV5-4 and TRBJ2-3; 11 positions match TRBD2. The junction had 6 bases not matched to a gene; V was cut back by 7 bases and J by 2 bases. Per the germline V gene, CDR1 is SGHNT and CDR2 is YYREEE (reference sequence). The CDR3 is 15 amino acids. CDR3 region: CASQRLAGTTDTQYF. The CDR3 bases are TGTGCCAGCCAGAGACTAGCGGGGACCACAGATACGCAGTATTTT.